This TCR beta chain came from a study of technical replicates of blood from a few donors. The CDR3 has 15 amino acids. V lost 3 bases, J lost 5 bases, and 9 bases stayed unmatched. Germline V gives CDR1 WNHNN, CDR2 SYGVQD (reference sequence). This clone was recorded once. Here immunoSEQ multiplex PCR was the method, and the copy in TCRdb shows in-frame clones only, minus some. The sample records more than 70,000 clones, roughly 93% being singletons. Input material: T cells isolated from PBMCs. The source of this sequence is a human donor in good health. V usage is TRBV10-1 and J usage is TRBJ2-5, with TRBD2 matching 7 bases. CDR3: CASSESAGEWETQYF. The CDR3 DNA is TGCGCCAGCAGTGAAAGCGCGGGAGAGTGGGAGACCCAGTACTTC.